Below, 22 T cell receptor beta chains from the same sample are listed, as sequenced in a study of cytomegalovirus exposure and HLA in healthy donors. It was with 60 Vbeta and 13 Jbeta primers that the PCR ran. Data came from immunoSEQ multiplex PCR; TCRdb stores just in-frame clones and leaves some out. The data hold 150,000 or so clones, with roughly 80% observed a single time. The sample consisted of PBMCs. The receptors shown here come from a man in his forties in good health and CMV-seronegative.

The chain couples TRBV7-8 to TRBJ2-5; 16 bases fit TRBD2. After removal of 3 bases from V and 5 bases from J, the junction contained 6 bases not matched to a gene. Germline V lookup: CDR1 SGHVS, CDR2 FQNEAQ. The CDR3 runs 17 residues. CDR3 DNA sequence: TGTGCCAGCAGCTTCCGAGGGACTAGCGGGGGGGCTGAGACCCAGTACTTC. As protein: CASSFRGTSGGAETQYF.

This chain uses TRBV27 with TRBJ1-4, with no clear D. The CDR3 sequence is 13 residues long. Trimming left V 8 bases short and J 4 bases short, with 11 bases between. Per germline, CDR1 MNHEY and CDR2 SMNVEV (reference sequence). The CDR3 DNA is TGTGCCAGCTCACAGCACGGTAATGAAAAACTGTTTTTT. Translated: CASSQHGNEKLFF.

About this clone: A junction boundary mismatches the germline segment, possibly from a read error. The gene calls are TRBV5-4 and TRBJ1-2; 9 bases agree with TRBD1. The CDR3 has 15 residues. Germline V gene data show CDR1 as SGHNT and CDR2 as YYREEE (reference sequence). CDR3 nucleotides: TGTGCCAGCAGTCACTTCGGGACAGGGTATAATGGCTGCACCTTC. The encoded protein is CASSHFGTGYNGCTF.

The rearrangement joins TRBV6-6 to TRBJ1-1; maybe TRBD1 (6 bases). The CDR3 length is 15 residues. Germline loops: CDR1 MNHNY, CDR2 SVGAGI (reference sequence). The germline V and J ends were trimmed by 9 bases and 3 bases, with 20 bases remaining between them. The CDR3, as DNA: TGTGCCAGTTATGGAGCGGGGGCAGGGGACACTGAAGCTTTCTTT. Amino acid sequence: CASYGAGAGDTEAFF.

The chain combines TRBV28 with TRBJ2-5, with TRBD1 matching 9 bases. Germline trimming cut 4 bases from V and 5 bases from J; bases unmatched to any gene: 11. CDR3 length: 16 residues. The germline V gene has CDR1 MDHEN and CDR2 SYDVKM. CDR3 residues: CASSWAYRGQVETQYF. Written as DNA, the CDR3 is TGTGCCAGCAGTTGGGCCTACAGGGGGCAGGTGGAGACCCAGTACTTC.

The chain is built from TRBV2 and TRBJ2-3; 10 nucleotides align to TRBD1. V dropped 6 bases and J dropped 3; count of bases not matched to a gene: 6. The length of the CDR3 is 15 residues. Looked up from germline, CDR1 is SNHLY and CDR2 is FYNNEI. CDR3 residues: CASRDRDRGTDTQYF. The CDR3 bases are TGTGCCAGCAGGGACCGGGACAGGGGAACAGATACGCAGTATTTT.

About this clone itself: This same CDR3 is encoded by further DNA sequences in the sample. This chain uses TRBV6-5 with TRBJ1-2, with a possible D match to TRBD1 (5 bases). From germline, CDR1 is MNHEY and CDR2 SVGAGI. The CDR3 length is 14 residues. With 0 bases removed from V and 5 bases from J, the gap between germline ends came to 10 bases. The CDR3 here is CASSYSGGNYGYTF. The CDR3 DNA is TGTGCCAGCAGTTACTCGGGGGGTAATTATGGCTACACCTTC.

The V gene is TRBV5-8, the J gene TRBJ1-6, with D unclear. Germline V lookup: CDR1 SGHTS, CDR2 YDEGEE. The CDR3 totals 15 residues. V gave up 10 bases and J gave up 0 bases, with 14 bases separating them. The CDR3 loop reads CADTLGFSYNSPLHF. The CDR3 nucleotides read TGTGCCGACACCCTCGGTTTCTCCTATAATTCACCCCTCCACTTT.

The rearrangement joins TRBV19 to TRBJ1-5; D is unclear. V was pared by 0 bases and J by 1 base, with 16 bases between. The length of the CDR3 is 18 residues. Germline V lookup: CDR1 LNHDA, CDR2 SQIVND (reference sequence). CDR3 amino acids: CASSIDSMRLRSNQPQHF. Here the CDR3 DNA reads TGTGCCAGTAGTATAGATTCGATGAGGTTAAGGAGCAATCAGCCCCAGCATTTT.

The V gene is TRBV5-1, the J gene TRBJ2-7, with D possibly TRBD2 on 5 matching bases. The V gene's germline CDR1 is SGHRS and CDR2 YFSETQ. The CDR3 totals 13 residues. V lost 0 bases and J 2 bases, leaving 6 bases between the germline ends. The CDR3 DNA follows: TGCGCCAGCAGCTTGGACGGGGCCTACGAGCAGTACTTC. Protein: CASSLDGAYEQYF.

Turning to this clone: The junction and the germline gene differ at one end; a read error may be behind it. V is TRBV10-3 and J is TRBJ1-1, with 8 bases that match TRBD1. The CDR3 is 16 amino acids. Germline assignment: CDR1 ENHRY and CDR2 SYGVKD. DNA of the CDR3: TGTGCCACCAGTGATGTAGTTGACAGGGGGAACACTGAAGCTTTCTTT. Translating it yields CATSDVVDRGNTEAFF.

The chain carries TRBV6-5 and TRBJ2-4; 7 bases map to TRBD2. Germline CDR1 and CDR2: MNHEY and SVGAGI. The CDR3 loop spans 15 amino acids. The V gene end was trimmed by 0 bases and the J gene end by 9 bases; junction bases not matched to a gene: 8. CDR3 residues: CASSYSGGGEAIQYF. CDR3 sequence (DNA): TGTGCCAGCAGTTACTCCGGTGGGGGGGAGGCCATTCAGTACTTC.

V and J are TRBV29-1 and TRBJ2-5; 7 bases match TRBD1. The CDR3 sequence is 17 residues long. Losses at the gene ends were 0 bases for V and 2 bases for J; bases not matched to a gene: 12. The germline gives CDR1 SQVTM, CDR2 ANQGSEA. The CDR3 sequence: CSVEEVEGGTEQETQYF. The CDR3 bases are TGCAGCGTTGAAGAGGTCGAGGGTGGGACAGAACAAGAGACCCAGTACTTC.

The V call is TRBV15, the J call TRBJ2-5, with 12 bases lining up with TRBD2. The closer fit of TRBJ2-7 to the DNA end suggests the J call may be wrong. The CDR3 runs 17 residues. Germline V gives CDR1 LNHNV, CDR2 YYDKDF (reference sequence). CDR3 bases: TGTGCCACCAGCAGAGGGACTAGCGGGGACATGCTCTACGAGCAGTACTTC. Protein sequence: CATSRGTSGDMLYEQYF.

This sequence joins TRBV7-6 and TRBJ2-7; 7 bases agree with TRBD1. V shed 3 bases, J shed 4 bases, and the junction held 9 bases outside the gene matches. The CDR3 consists of 15 residues. Germline V CDR1 and CDR2: SGHVS, FNYEAQ. Written as DNA, the CDR3 is TGTGCCAGCAGCTTTCGGACAGGAGATTCTTACGAGCAGTACTTC. Encoded protein: CASSFRTGDSYEQYF.

This clone was seen many times. V and J are TRBV5-1 and TRBJ1-4, with a possible D match to TRBD1 (5 bases). The V gene lost 0 bases and the J gene lost 6 bases, with 12 bases spanning the gap. Germline loops: CDR1 SGHRS, CDR2 YFSETQ. CDR3 length: 15 residues. The CDR3 region has the DNA TGCGCCAGCAGCTTGGCCGGGAGGGGAGATGAAAAACTGTTTTTT. Translation gives CASSLAGRGDEKLFF.

In nucleotides, the CDR3 is TGTGCCAGCAGGGACGGTGCCGGGGTGGAGCAGTACTTC. Residues: CASRDGAGVEQYF. J is TRBJ2-7 and V is TRBV6-6, with a tentative D call TRBD2 (5 bases). Germline CDR1 and CDR2: MNHNY and SVGAGI (reference sequence). Trimming took 6 bases from V and 7 from J, leaving 16 bases between them. The CDR3 is 13 amino acids.

V gene TRBV6-1 combines with J gene TRBJ1-3; D possibly corresponds to TRBD1 (5 bases). CDR1 MNHNS and CDR2 SASEGT come from the germline V gene. The CDR3 length is 15 residues. Trimming removed 1 base from V and 3 bases from J, with 10 bases in between. Written as DNA, the CDR3 is TGTGCCAGCAGTGAAGTGGTAGGGGTTGGAAACACCATATATTTT. This sequence encodes CASSEVVGVGNTIYF.

A single count supports this clone. The chain is built from TRBV28 and TRBJ1-4; TRBD1 is a possible D gene (5 bases). Germline assignment: CDR1 MDHEN and CDR2 SYDVKM. There are 14 residues in the CDR3. V shed 10 bases and J shed 7 bases, with 19 bases lying between them. The CDR3 nucleotides are TGTGCCACCTATATCGGGATGGGGGGTGAAAAACTGTTTTTT. It translates to CATYIGMGGEKLFF.

This clone was recorded a few times. The J gene is TRBJ1-6, the V gene TRBV7-7; the match to TRBD1 covers 8 bases. The trim removed 5 bases at V and 10 bases at J, leaving 7 bases unmatched. CDR1 and CDR2 (germline): SSHAT, FNYEAQ (reference sequence). The CDR3 totals 14 residues. CDR3 residues: CASSLDRGSSPLHF. In nucleotides, the CDR3 is TGTGCCAGCAGCCTTGACAGGGGTAGCTCACCCCTCCACTTT. The entire variable domain, with the rest obtained from reference TRBV7-7 and TRBJ1-6, is as follows: GAGVSQSPRYKVTKRGQDVTLRCDPISSHATLYWYQQALGQGPEFLTYFNYEAQPDKSGLPSDRFSAERPEGSISTLTIQRTEQRDSAMYRCASSLDRGSSPLHFGNGTRLTVT.

This clone has just one count. The chain recombines TRBV19 with TRBJ1-1; D is unresolved. V was clipped by 5 bases and J by 1 base, with 11 bases between them. This CDR3 has 14 amino acids. Per germline, CDR1 LNHDA and CDR2 SQIVND (reference sequence). CDR3 nucleotide sequence: TGTGCCAGTAGTTCCACAGACCGGAACACTGAAGCTTTCTTT. Translation: CASSSTDRNTEAFF. The complete variable domain, with remaining parts taken from reference TRBV19 and TRBJ1-1, reads DGGITQSPKYLFRKEGQNVTLSCEQNLNHDAMYWYRQDPGQGLRLIYYSQIVNDFQKGDIAEGYSVSREKKESFPLTVTSAQKNPTAFYLCASSSTDRNTEAFFGQGTRLTVV.

The J gene is TRBJ2-3, the V gene TRBV5-6, with D tentatively TRBD1 (5 bases). Trimming stripped 3 bases from V and 2 bases from J, with 13 bases between. This CDR3 has 15 amino acids. Germline V gene data show CDR1 as SGHDT and CDR2 as YYEEEE. The CDR3 reads CASSYGQQTTDTQYF. The CDR3 DNA reads as TGTGCCAGCAGCTACGGACAACAGACCACAGATACGCAGTATTTT.